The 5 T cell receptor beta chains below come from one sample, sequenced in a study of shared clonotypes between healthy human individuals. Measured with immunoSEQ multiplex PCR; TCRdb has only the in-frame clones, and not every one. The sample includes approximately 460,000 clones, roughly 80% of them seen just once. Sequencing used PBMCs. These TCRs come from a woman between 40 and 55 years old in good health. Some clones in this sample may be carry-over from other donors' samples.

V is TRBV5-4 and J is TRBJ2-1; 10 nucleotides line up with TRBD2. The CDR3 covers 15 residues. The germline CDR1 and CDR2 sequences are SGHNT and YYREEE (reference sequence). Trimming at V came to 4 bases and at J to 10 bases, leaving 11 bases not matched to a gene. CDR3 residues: CASSPAGGYIREQFF. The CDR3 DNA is TGTGCCAGCAGCCCAGCGGGAGGGTATATAAGGGAGCAGTTCTTC.

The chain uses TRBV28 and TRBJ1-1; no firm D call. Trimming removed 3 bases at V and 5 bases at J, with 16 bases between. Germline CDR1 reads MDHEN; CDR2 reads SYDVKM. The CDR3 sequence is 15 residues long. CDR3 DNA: TGTGCCAGCAGTTTTGGGGTGGAAAGTTGGACTGAAGCTTTCTTT. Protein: CASSFGVESWTEAFF.

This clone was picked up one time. The DNA for the CDR3 is TGCGCCAGCAGCGCGATGACAGGGGGCAGGGAGACCCAGTACTTC. Residues: CASSAMTGGRETQYF. The chain has TRBV5-1 and TRBJ2-5; TRBD1 agrees at 10 bases. CDR3 length: 15 residues. Germline CDR1 SGHRS, CDR2 YFSETQ. J lost 5 bases, V lost 4 bases, and 8 bases had no gene match.

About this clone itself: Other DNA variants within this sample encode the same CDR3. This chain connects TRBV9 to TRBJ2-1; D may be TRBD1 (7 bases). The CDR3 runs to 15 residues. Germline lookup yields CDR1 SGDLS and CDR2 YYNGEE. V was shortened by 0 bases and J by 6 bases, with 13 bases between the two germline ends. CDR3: CASSVEGARGNEQFF. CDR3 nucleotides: TGTGCCAGCAGCGTAGAGGGGGCGCGGGGCAATGAGCAGTTCTTC.

As DNA, the CDR3 is TGTGCCAGCAGCTTAGCGCTCGTGGAGACCCAGTACTTC. This sequence encodes CASSLALVETQYF. V is TRBV7-6 and J is TRBJ2-5; D is uncertain. The CDR3 runs 13 residues. Trimming took off 0 bases at V and 5 bases at J, with 7 bases between the two ends. Germline V gene data show CDR1 as SGHVS and CDR2 as FNYEAQ. The entire variable domain, with the rest obtained from reference TRBV7-6 and TRBJ2-5, is as follows: GAGVSQSPRYKVTKRGQDVALRCDPISGHVSLYWYRQALGQGPEFLTYFNYEAQQDKSGLPNDRFSAERPEGSISTLTIQRTEQRDSAMYRCASSLALVETQYFGPGTRLLVL.